This T cell receptor beta chain was observed in a study of CD8+ T cells in alopecia areata (dated by TCRdb to 2016 to 2018). For the wider study: Treated patients were enrolled in an open-label pilot trial of oral tofacitinib, 5 to 10 mg twice daily, for moderate-to-severe alopecia areata. In both human patients and the C3H/HeJ mouse model, the study applied high-throughput TCRbeta sequencing to look at T cell clonal expansion in alopecia areata. For the treated patients, the SALT score, which quantifies what percentage of scalp surface area is affected, served as the measure of disease severity. Amplification of TCRbeta CDR3 regions was done by immunoSEQ multiplex PCR using 35 Vbeta forward primers and 13 Jbeta reverse primers. RNA was obtained with the PAXgene miRNA kit for fixed scalp, the miRNeasy kit for PBMCs, and the RNeasy kit for mouse skin. On the human side, TCRbeta sequencing was run on scalp tissue and on sorted CD4+ and CD8+ peripheral blood T cells from healthy controls and from alopecia areata patients with either patchy or totalis/universalis disease. Patients on tofacitinib were biopsied at baseline and after 4 and 24 weeks of treatment, and several of the patients also had a later scalp biopsy. Clonality in the scalp was compared among normal scalp (n=4), patchy alopecia areata scalp (n=8), and alopecia totalis/universalis scalp (n=8). Tofacitinib was administered for 6 to 18 months, and 6 months of follow-up off drug were then conducted to assess delayed response and recurrence. Study-wide findings and limitations: Unlike mouse skin, where gammadelta T cells dominate, normal human skin contains resident alphabeta T cells that get sequenced too, which complicates analysis of the scalp TCR repertoire. Compared with normal scalp, lesional scalp had higher clonality and more expanded CD8+ clones, particularly in alopecia totalis/universalis, a pattern that suggests antigenic drive. Because the treated cohort was small and had just a single nonresponder, larger studies are needed to establish links between baseline CD8+ expansion and response. During tofacitinib treatment, many expanded lesional clones remained in scalp and blood, and this persistence may partly explain relapse after treatment is stopped. Shared TCR sequences between patients were less evident than in mice, which may be partly attributable to HLA diversity in the patient population. Scalp clonality and the number of expanded CD8+ clones among the top 100 scalp clones were significantly decreased by tofacitinib.

According to the study, the label for this sample's treatment or condition signals: oral pan-JAK inhibitor, 5-10 mg twice daily. Lesional scalp punch biopsies and peripheral blood were collected from alopecia areata patients. After PBMCs were isolated by density centrifugation and stained for CD3, CD4 and CD8, a FACSAria was used to sort CD4+ and CD8+ T cells. The library was built by means of the immunoSEQ multiplex PCR assay. For TCR sequencing, RNA was extracted from every sample and reverse transcribed into cDNA to serve as template. First-strand cDNA was synthesized using SuperScript III with a 2:1 mix of oligo-dT and random hexamers. A synthetic immune receptor repertoire was used to gauge amplification bias, and whatever bias remained was removed computationally. In the source study's methods: Raw reads were preprocessed for error removal, and CDR3 was defined according to IMGT conventions as running from the conserved cysteine to phenylalanine. Clonality was computed by normalizing Shannon entropy by log2 of the number of productive unique TCRs and subtracting the result from 1. Scalp TCRbeta sequences were cross-referenced with sorted blood CD4 and CD8 repertoires so that the CD4 or CD8 identity of scalp clones could be inferred. The table was pulled from immuneACCESS by TCRdb, which kept in-frame rearrangements only. Such tables lose some clones; where checked, under half of the loss comes from unresolved V genes, and the rest has no known cause. Clone size and V and J calls were adopted from that table, with D and trimming inferred from the DNA. For this sample there are 150,000 to 200,000 clones; roughly 46% appear just once. The ten most abundant clones make up 10% of the sample.

Sequences SGHVS (CDR1) and FQNEAQ (CDR2) are obtained from the germline V gene. Between the V and J ends, shortened by 7 bases and 0 bases respectively, the junction contains 7 bases. The CDR3 covers 13 residues, taking in both the cysteine and the phenylalanine. Here the CDR3 DNA is all that survives: 39 bases in frame from base 1. The table lists this clone with a few counts. This receptor's antigen is unknown. No base qualities exist here, and no much larger clone lies one base off it. Sequencing was performed on CD8+ T cells sorted from blood, taken at roughly week 53, from a patient treated with tofacitinib. This sequence was found in a human donor with alopecia areata. This sequence uses TRBV7-8 and TRBJ2-1; too little of a D gene remains to name it. Read as DNA, the sequence is TGTGCCAGCACCAGCGCCTCCTACAATGAGCAGTTCTTC. Its protein reads: CASTSASYNEQFF.